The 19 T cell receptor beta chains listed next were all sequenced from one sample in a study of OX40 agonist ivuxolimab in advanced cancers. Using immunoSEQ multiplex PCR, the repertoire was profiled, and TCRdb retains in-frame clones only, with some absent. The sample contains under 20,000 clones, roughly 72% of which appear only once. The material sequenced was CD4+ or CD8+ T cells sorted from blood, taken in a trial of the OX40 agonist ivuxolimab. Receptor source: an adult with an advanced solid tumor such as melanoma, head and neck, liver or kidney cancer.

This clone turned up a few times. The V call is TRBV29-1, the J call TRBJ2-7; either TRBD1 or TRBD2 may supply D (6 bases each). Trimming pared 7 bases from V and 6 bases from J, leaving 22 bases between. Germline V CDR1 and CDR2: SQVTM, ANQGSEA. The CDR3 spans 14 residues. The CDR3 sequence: CSARGVTGKFEQYF. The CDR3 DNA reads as TGCAGCGCAAGGGGGGTGACGGGGAAATTCGAGCAGTACTTC.

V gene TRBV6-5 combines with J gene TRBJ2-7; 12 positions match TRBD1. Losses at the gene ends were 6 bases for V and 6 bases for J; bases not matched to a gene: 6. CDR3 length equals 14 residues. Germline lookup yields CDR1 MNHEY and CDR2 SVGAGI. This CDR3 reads CASSPGQGAGEQYF. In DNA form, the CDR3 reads TGTGCCAGCAGCCCGGGACAGGGGGCAGGCGAGCAGTACTTC.

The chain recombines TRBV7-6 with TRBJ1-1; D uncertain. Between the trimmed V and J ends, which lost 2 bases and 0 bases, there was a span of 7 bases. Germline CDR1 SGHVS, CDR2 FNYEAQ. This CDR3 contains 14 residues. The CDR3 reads CASSLPDLNTEAFF. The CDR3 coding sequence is TGTGCCAGCAGCTTACCTGACCTGAACACTGAAGCTTTCTTT. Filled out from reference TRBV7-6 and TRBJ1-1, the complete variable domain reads GAGVSQSPRYKVTKRGQDVALRCDPISGHVSLYWYRQALGQGPEFLTYFNYEAQQDKSGLPNDRFSAERPEGSISTLTIQRTEQRDSAMYRCASSLPDLNTEAFFGQGTRLTVV.

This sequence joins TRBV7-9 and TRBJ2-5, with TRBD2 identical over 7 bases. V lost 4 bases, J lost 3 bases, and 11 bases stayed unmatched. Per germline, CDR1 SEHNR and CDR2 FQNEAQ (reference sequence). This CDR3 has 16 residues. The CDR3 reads CASSSPGRSLEETQYF. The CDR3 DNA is TGTGCCAGCAGCTCCCCCGGGAGGTCCCTTGAAGAGACCCAGTACTTC.

The chain's CDR3 is CASTLRTGAFSTEAFF. CDR3 nucleotides: TGCGCCAGCACCCTTCGGACAGGGGCTTTTAGCACTGAAGCTTTCTTT. The J gene is TRBJ1-1, the V gene TRBV10-1; 9 positions agree with TRBD1. V lost 7 bases to trimming and J lost 4 bases; unmatched junction nucleotides: 13. CDR1 is WNHNN, CDR2 SYGVQD, per germline (reference sequence). CDR3 length equals 16 residues.

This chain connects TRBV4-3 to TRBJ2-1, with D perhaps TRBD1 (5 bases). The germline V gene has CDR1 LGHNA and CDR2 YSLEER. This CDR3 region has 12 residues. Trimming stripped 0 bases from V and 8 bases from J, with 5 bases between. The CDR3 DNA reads TGCGCCAGCAGCCAAGACAGGGATGAGCAGTTCTTC. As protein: CASSQDRDEQFF.

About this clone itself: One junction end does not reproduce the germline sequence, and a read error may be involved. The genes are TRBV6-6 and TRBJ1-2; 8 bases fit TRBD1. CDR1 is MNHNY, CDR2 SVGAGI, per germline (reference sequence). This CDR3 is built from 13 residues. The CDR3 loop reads CASSYRTGQRLAF. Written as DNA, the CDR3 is TGTGCCAGCAGTTACAGGACAGGGCAAAGATTGGCTTTC.

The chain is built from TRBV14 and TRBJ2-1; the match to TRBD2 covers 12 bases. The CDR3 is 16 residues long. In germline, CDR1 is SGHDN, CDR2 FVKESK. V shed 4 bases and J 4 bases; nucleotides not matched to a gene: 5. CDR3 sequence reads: CASSPRTSGIYNEQFF. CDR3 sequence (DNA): TGTGCCAGCAGCCCCCGGACTAGCGGGATATACAATGAGCAGTTCTTC.

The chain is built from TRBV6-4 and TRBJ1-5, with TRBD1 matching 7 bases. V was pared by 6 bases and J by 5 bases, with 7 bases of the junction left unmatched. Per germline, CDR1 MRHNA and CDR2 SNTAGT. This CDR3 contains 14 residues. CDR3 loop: CASRSRQGYQPQHF. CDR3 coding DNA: TGTGCCAGCAGGTCTAGACAGGGATATCAGCCCCAGCATTTT.

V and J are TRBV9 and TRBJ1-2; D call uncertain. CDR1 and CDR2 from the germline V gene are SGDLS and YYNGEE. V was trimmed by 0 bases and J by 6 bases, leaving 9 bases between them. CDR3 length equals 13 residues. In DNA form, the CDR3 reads TGTGCCAGCAGCGTAGGCGGGAAGCATGGCTACACCTTC. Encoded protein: CASSVGGKHGYTF.

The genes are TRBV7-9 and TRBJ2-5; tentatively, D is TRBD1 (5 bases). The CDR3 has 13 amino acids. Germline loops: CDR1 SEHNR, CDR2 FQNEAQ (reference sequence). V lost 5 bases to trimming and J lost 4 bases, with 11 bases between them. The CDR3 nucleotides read TGTGCCAGCAGCGGCAGGGTTGGAGAGACCCAGTACTTC. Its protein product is CASSGRVGETQYF. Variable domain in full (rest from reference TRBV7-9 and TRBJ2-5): DTGVSQNPRHKITKRGQNVTFRCDPISEHNRLYWYRQTLGQGPEFLTYFQNEAQLEKSRLLSDRFSAERPKGSFSTLEIQRTEQGDSAMYLCASSGRVGETQYFGPGTRLLVL.

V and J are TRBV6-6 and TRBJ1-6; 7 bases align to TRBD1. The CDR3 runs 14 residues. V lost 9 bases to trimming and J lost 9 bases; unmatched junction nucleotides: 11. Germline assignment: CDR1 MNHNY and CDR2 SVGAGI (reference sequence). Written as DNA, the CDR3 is TGTGCCAGTAAAAAACCAGGGGGGTTTTCACCCCTCCACTTT. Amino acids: CASKKPGGFSPLHF.

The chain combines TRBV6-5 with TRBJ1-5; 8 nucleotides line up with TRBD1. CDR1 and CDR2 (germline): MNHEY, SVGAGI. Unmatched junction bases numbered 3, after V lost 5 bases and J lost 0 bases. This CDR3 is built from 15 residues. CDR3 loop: CASSRGTGSNQPQHF. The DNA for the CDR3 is TGTGCCAGCAGTCGCGGGACAGGTAGCAATCAGCCCCAGCATTTT.

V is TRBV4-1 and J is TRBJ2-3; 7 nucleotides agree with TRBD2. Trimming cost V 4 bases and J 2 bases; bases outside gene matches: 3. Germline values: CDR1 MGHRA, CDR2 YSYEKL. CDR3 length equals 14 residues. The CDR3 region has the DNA TGCGCCAGCAGCCCCGGGACTAACACAGATACGCAGTATTTT. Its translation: CASSPGTNTDTQYF.

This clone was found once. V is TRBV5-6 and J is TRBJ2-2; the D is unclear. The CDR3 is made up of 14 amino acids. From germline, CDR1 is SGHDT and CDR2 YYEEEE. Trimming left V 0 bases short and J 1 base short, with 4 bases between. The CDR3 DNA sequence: TGTGCCAGCAGCTTGGGACAGAACACCGGGGAGCTGTTTTTT. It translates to CASSLGQNTGELFF.

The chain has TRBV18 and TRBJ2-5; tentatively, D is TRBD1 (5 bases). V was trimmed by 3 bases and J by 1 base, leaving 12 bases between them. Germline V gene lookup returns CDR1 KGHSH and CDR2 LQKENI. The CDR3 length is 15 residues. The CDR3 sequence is CASSPTRVGQETQYF. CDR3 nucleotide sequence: TGTGCCAGCTCACCGACCAGGGTTGGCCAAGAGACCCAGTACTTC.

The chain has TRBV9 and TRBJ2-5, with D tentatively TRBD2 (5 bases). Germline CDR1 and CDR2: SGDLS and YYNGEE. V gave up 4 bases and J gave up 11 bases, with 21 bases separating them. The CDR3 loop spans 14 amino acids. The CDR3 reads CASSPRTGFEEQYF. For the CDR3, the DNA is TGTGCCAGCAGCCCAAGGACTGGTTTTGAGGAGCAGTACTTC.

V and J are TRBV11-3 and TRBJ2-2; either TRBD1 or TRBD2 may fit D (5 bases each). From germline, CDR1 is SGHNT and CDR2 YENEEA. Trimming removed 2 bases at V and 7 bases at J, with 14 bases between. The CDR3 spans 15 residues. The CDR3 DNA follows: TGTGCCAGCAGCTTAATGCCAGGGAGCAGCGGGGAGCTGTTTTTT. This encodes CASSLMPGSSGELFF.

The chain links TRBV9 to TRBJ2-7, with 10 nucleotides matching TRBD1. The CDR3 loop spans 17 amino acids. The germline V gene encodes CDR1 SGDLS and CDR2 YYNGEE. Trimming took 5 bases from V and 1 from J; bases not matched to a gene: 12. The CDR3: CASSYDDRGLRSYEQYF. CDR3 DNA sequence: TGTGCCAGCAGTTACGATGACAGGGGGCTGAGATCCTACGAGCAGTACTTC.